A single T cell receptor (beta chain) is shown here with its context. This sample stems from a study of OX40 agonist ivuxolimab in advanced cancers. For the study at large: While on treatment, patients had intravenous ivuxolimab at 0.01 to 10 mg/kg every 2 weeks.

The CDR3 contains 18 residues. Germline lookup yields CDR1 MGHRA and CDR2 YSYEKL. The junction had 12 bases not matched to a gene; V was cut back by 3 bases and J by 5 bases. Clones were read by immunoSEQ multiplex PCR, and TCRdb kept only the in-frame ones, dropping some. The data contain 25,000 to 40,000 clones, under 95% of them singletons. The clonotype was recovered from an adult with an advanced solid tumor such as melanoma, head and neck, liver or kidney cancer. J is TRBJ2-3 and V is TRBV4-1; 12 positions agree with TRBD2. Sample: CD4+ or CD8+ T cells sorted from blood, taken in a trial of the OX40 agonist ivuxolimab. The CDR3, as DNA: TGCGCCAGCAGCCAGGAACCGCTAGCGGGGGGGTTCTTAGATACGCAGTATTTT. Its translation is CASSQEPLAGGFLDTQYF.